These 19 T cell receptor beta chains came from one sample sequenced in a study of blood T cells in healthy people across ages. Primers used in a second PCR of about 7 to 12 cycles were a sample-barcoded 5' primer and a J-beta primer mix. Using its own MiXCR run on the 5' RACE reads, TCRdb lists one record per CDR3 protein. The table records hundreds of thousands of distinct CDR3 sequences, roughly 21% of them present only once. The sequencing input was blood. These receptors were taken from a man in his 70s in good health.

This clonotype has only a few counts. The J gene is TRBJ2-5, the V gene TRBV2, with a weak D call TRBD2 (5 bases). The DNA matches TRBJ2-1 better at its end, which makes the J call doubtful. The CDR3 has 14 amino acids. Germline lookup yields CDR1 SNHLY and CDR2 FYNNEI. The CDR3 nucleotides are TGTGCCAGCAGACGGTCGCCTAGCTTCGGTGAGCAGTTCTTC. Translation: CASRRSPSFGEQFF.

This chain uses TRBV6-2 or TRBV6-3 with TRBJ2-5; 11 bases agree with TRBD2. Germline assignment: CDR1 MNHEY and CDR2 SVGEGT. The ends lost 5 bases at V and 5 bases at J; junction bases unmatched: 16. This CDR3 is built from 18 residues. The CDR3 region is CASSDELAGARGVETQYF. The CDR3 coding sequence is TGTGCCAGCAGTGACGAACTAGCGGGAGCTCGGGGAGTGGAGACCCAGTACTTC.

A few counts support this clonotype. This rearrangement joins TRBV28 to TRBJ2-7; D gene unclear. Per germline, CDR1 MDHEN and CDR2 SYDVKM. V lost 3 bases and J 5 bases, leaving 11 bases between the germline ends. CDR3 size: 13 residues. CDR3 DNA: TGTGCCAGCAGTTTGAAAAGGCTCCACGAGCAGTACTTC. This translates into CASSLKRLHEQYF. Complete variable domain (other parts from reference TRBV28 and TRBJ2-7): DVKVTQSSRYLVKRTGEKVFLECVQDMDHENMFWYRQDPGLGLRLIYFSYDVKMKEKGDIPEGYSVSREKKERFSLILESASTNQTSMYLCASSLKRLHEQYFGPGTRLTVT.

This clonotype appeared once. This chain uses TRBV2 with TRBJ2-2, with a possible D match to TRBD1 (5 bases). Germline assignment: CDR1 SNHLY and CDR2 FYNNEI. The CDR3 contains 17 residues. The V end was cut by 5 bases, the J end by 1 base, with 17 bases between. The CDR3 nucleotides read TGTGCCAGCAGTACAGGACCGCGCCCCATGAACACCGGGGAGCTGTTTTTT. It is translated as CASSTGPRPMNTGELFF.

The table lists this clonotype with a few counts. This CDR3 is CATSRDGTANTEAFF. The CDR3 nucleotides read TGTGCCACCAGCAGAGATGGGACAGCGAACACTGAAGCTTTCTTT. The chain carries TRBV15 and TRBJ1-1, with 7 nucleotides matching TRBD1. Germline assignment: CDR1 LNHNV and CDR2 YYDKDF (reference sequence). Trimming removed 0 bases from V and 1 base from J; junction bases left unmatched: 2. The CDR3 spans 15 residues. Looking up the rest from reference TRBV15 and TRBJ1-1 gives the full variable domain: DAMVIQNPRYQVTQFGKPVTLSCSQTLNHNVMYWYQQKSSQAPKLLFHYYDKDFNNEADTPDNFQSRRPNTSFCFLDIRSPGLGDTAMYLCATSRDGTANTEAFFGQGTRLTVV.

This sequence joins TRBV5-1 and TRBJ1-2; 7 positions match TRBD1. This CDR3 has 15 residues. Germline CDR1 reads SGHRS; CDR2 reads YFSETQ. Unmatched junction bases numbered 5, after V lost 0 bases and J lost 3 bases. This CDR3 is CASSLEVTGHYGYTF. CDR3 DNA sequence: TGCGCCAGCAGCTTGGAAGTGACAGGGCACTATGGCTACACCTTC.

This clonotype showed up many times. This chain connects TRBV12-3 or TRBV12-4 to TRBJ2-1; a weak D match, TRBD2 (5 bases). V was clipped by 7 bases and J by 2 bases, with 21 bases between them. There are 17 residues in the CDR3. CDR3 region: CASTPGVGIGAYNEQFF. The CDR3 DNA sequence: TGTGCCAGCACCCCCGGGGTGGGGATTGGGGCCTACAATGAGCAGTTCTTC.

This clonotype has a handful of counts. The chain has TRBV29-1 and TRBJ2-7, with TRBD2 matching 9 bases. The junction had 6 bases not matched to a gene; V was cut back by 6 bases and J by 3 bases. The CDR3 has 13 residues. Germline V gene data show CDR1 as SQVTM and CDR2 as ANQGSEA. The CDR3 reads CSVRGLAYYEQYF. In DNA form, the CDR3 reads TGCAGCGTGCGGGGACTAGCATACTACGAGCAGTACTTC.

The genes are TRBV2 and TRBJ2-5; D ambiguous. The better agreement between TRBJ2-1 and the DNA end casts doubt on the J call. CDR1 and CDR2 (germline): SNHLY, FYNNEI. The CDR3 runs to 14 residues. CDR3 sequence: CASSDGTSTNEQFF. Written as DNA, the CDR3 is TGTGCCAGCAGTGATGGCACGTCCACGAATGAGCAGTTCTTC.

The V call is TRBV4-1, the J call TRBJ1-1, with D maybe TRBD1 (5 bases). Germline V gene lookup returns CDR1 MGHRA and CDR2 YSYEKL. The ends were cut back, 1 base at V and 5 bases at J, with 11 bases in the middle. CDR3 size: 14 residues. The CDR3 DNA is TGCGCCAGCAGCCAAGTAGCGGGGGAGACTGAAGCTTTCTTT. Protein: CASSQVAGETEAFF.

This sequence joins TRBV21-1 and TRBJ2-7; the table's D call of TRBD1 was not tested on the DNA. TRBV21-1 is shown as a pseudogene. This CDR3 spans 13 amino acids. CDR3 in amino acids: CAAPRDHSYEQYF. In DNA form, the CDR3 reads TGTGCCGCTCCCCGGGACCACTCCTACGAGCAGTACTTC.

The rearrangement joins TRBV6-5 to TRBJ2-7; TRBD1 aligns across 8 bases. J lost 3 bases, V lost 4 bases, and 8 bases had no gene match. Germline CDR1 MNHEY, CDR2 SVGAGI. The CDR3 sequence is 15 residues long. CDR3 in amino acids: CASSSPTGAHYEQYF. Written as DNA, the CDR3 is TGTGCCAGCAGTTCACCGACAGGGGCCCACTACGAGCAGTACTTC.

The V gene is TRBV5-1, the J gene TRBJ1-1; D gene unclear. Germline V gene lookup returns CDR1 SGHRS and CDR2 YFSETQ. The CDR3 covers 16 residues. Trimming pared 4 bases from V and 6 bases from J, leaving 22 bases between. The CDR3 loop is CASSRAKGGEKAEAFF. DNA for the CDR3: TGCGCCAGCAGCAGGGCCAAGGGAGGAGAAAAGGCTGAAGCTTTCTTT.

This clonotype was counted only a few times. The gene calls are TRBV27 and TRBJ2-4; perhaps TRBD2 as D (5 bases). Germline V lookup: CDR1 MNHEY, CDR2 SMNVEV (reference sequence). The ends were cut back, 6 bases at V and 4 bases at J, with 13 bases in the middle. The CDR3 extends over 14 amino acids. The CDR3 loop is CASREPGFKNIQYF. CDR3 nucleotide sequence: TGTGCCAGCAGAGAACCGGGATTTAAAAACATTCAGTACTTC.

This clonotype was seen only a few times. J is TRBJ2-5 and V is TRBV20-1; 9 positions agree with TRBD2. The closer fit of TRBJ2-1 to the DNA end suggests the J call may be wrong. The CDR3 totals 15 residues. Germline values: CDR1 DFQATT, CDR2 SNEGSKA (reference sequence). As DNA, the CDR3 is TGCAGTGCTAGACCGCCTAGCGGGGCCTACAATGAGCAGTTCTTC. It specifies CSARPPSGAYNEQFF.

Ten or more counts support this clonotype. The chain couples TRBV14 to TRBJ2-7; D is perhaps TRBD1 (6 bases). The V end lost 1 base, the J end lost 1 base, and 11 bases lay between the germline ends. The CDR3 has 15 residues. Germline CDR1 and CDR2: SGHDN and FVKESK. CDR3: CASSQVIGQSYEQYF. The CDR3 DNA follows: TGTGCCAGCAGCCAAGTTATTGGACAGTCCTACGAGCAGTACTTC.

Many counts were recorded for this clonotype. The chain is built from TRBV12-3 or TRBV12-4 and TRBJ2-5, with unresolved D. The CDR3 loop spans 12 amino acids. V lost 6 bases, J lost 4 bases, and 9 bases lay in between. Written as DNA, the CDR3 is TGTGCCAGCAGGAACAAAGGAGAGACCCAGTACTTC. This translates into CASRNKGETQYF.

Written as DNA, the CDR3 is TGCGCCAGCAGCTTGCGAGCTAGCGGGACTGGCGGGGAGCTGTTTTTT. Its translation: CASSLRASGTGGELFF. The chain couples TRBV5-1 to TRBJ2-2; 9 bases are shared with TRBD2. Per germline, CDR1 SGHRS and CDR2 YFSETQ. Germline trimming cut 1 base from V and 7 bases from J; bases unmatched to any gene: 8. The CDR3 runs to 16 residues. The full variable domain, in which reference TRBV5-1 and TRBJ2-2 provide the parts outside the CDR3, is KAGVTQTPRYLIKTRGQQVTLSCSPISGHRSVSWYQQTPGQGLQFLFEYFSETQRNKGNFPGRFSGRQFSNSRSEMNVSTLELGDSALYLCASSLRASGTGGELFFGEGSRLTVL.

This clonotype was seen more than once but under ten times. J is TRBJ2-7 and V is TRBV28; D is possibly TRBD2 (5 bases). Deletions cut 2 bases from V and 3 bases from J, with 14 bases between. Germline V CDR1 and CDR2: MDHEN, SYDVKM. CDR3 length: 15 amino acids. The CDR3 nucleotides read TGTGCCAGCAGTTTAGGGGAGCGGTTTGGCTACGAGCAGTACTTC. This gives the protein CASSLGERFGYEQYF.